This T cell receptor beta chain stems from a study of cytomegalovirus exposure and HLA in healthy donors. It was with 60 Vbeta and 13 Jbeta primers that the PCR ran. The protocol was immunoSEQ multiplex PCR, while the TCRdb copy is restricted to in-frame clones and leaves out a portion. Of roughly 140,000 clones listed, 70% to 90% are singletons. Trimming removed 0 bases at V and 0 bases at J, with 6 bases between. The germline gives CDR1 PRHDT, CDR2 FYEKMQ (reference sequence). This CDR3 region has 15 residues. The receptor comes from a woman in her 40s in good health and CMV-seropositive. The chain uses TRBV13 and TRBJ2-1, with a possible D match to TRBD2 (6 bases). Material: PBMCs. CDR3 residues: CASSLGTSSYNEQFF. CDR3 nucleotide sequence: TGTGCCAGCAGCTTAGGGACTAGCTCCTACAATGAGCAGTTCTTC.